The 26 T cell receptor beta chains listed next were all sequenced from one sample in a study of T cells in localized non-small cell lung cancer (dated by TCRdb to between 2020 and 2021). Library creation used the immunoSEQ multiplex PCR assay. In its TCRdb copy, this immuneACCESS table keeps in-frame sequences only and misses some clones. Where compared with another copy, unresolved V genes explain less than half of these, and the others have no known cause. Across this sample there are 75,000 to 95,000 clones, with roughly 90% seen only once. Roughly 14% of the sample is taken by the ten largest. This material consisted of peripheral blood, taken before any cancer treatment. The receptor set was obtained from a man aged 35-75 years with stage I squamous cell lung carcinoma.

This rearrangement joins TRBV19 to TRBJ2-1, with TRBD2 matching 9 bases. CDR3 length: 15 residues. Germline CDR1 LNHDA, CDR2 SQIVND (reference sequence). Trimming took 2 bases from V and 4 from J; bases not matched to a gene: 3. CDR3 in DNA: TGTGCCAGTAGTATAATAGCGGGGGTATACAATGAGCAGTTCTTC. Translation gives CASSIIAGVYNEQFF.

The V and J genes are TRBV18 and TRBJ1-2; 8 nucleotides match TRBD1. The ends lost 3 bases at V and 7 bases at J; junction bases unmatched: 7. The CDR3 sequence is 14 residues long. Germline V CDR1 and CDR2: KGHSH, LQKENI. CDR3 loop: CASSPPGTGFGYTF. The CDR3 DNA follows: TGTGCCAGCTCACCTCCCGGGACAGGATTTGGCTACACCTTC.

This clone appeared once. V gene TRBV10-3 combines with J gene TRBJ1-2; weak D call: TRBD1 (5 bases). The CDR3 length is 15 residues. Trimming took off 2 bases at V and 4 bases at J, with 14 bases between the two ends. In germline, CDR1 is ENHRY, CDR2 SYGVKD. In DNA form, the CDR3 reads TGTGCCATCAGTGAGAGTAGGGACTTGGGCTATGGCTACACCTTC. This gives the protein CAISESRDLGYGYTF.

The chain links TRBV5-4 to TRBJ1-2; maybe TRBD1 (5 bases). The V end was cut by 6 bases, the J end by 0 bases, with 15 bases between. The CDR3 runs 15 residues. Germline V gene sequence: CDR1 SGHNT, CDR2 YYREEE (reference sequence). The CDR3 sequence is CASNSKGEANYGYTF. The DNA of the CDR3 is TGTGCCAGCAACTCAAAAGGGGAGGCTAACTATGGCTACACCTTC.

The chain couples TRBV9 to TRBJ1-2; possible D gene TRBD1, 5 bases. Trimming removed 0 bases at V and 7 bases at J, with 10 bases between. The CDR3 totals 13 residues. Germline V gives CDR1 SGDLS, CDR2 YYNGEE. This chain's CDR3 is CASSVDAGSGYTF. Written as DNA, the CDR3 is TGTGCCAGCAGCGTAGATGCAGGGAGTGGCTACACCTTC. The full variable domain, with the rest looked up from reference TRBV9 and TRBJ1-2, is DSGVTQTPKHLITATGQRVTLRCSPRSGDLSVYWYQQSLDQGLQFLIQYYNGEERAKGNILERFSAQQFPDLHSELNLSSLELGDSALYFCASSVDAGSGYTFGSGTRLTVV.

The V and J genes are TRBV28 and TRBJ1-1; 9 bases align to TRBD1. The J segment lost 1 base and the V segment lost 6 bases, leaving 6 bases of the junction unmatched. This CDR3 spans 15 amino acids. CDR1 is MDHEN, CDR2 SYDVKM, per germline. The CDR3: CASRPPGQGNTEAFF. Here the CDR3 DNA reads TGTGCCAGCAGACCCCCGGGACAGGGGAACACTGAAGCTTTCTTT.

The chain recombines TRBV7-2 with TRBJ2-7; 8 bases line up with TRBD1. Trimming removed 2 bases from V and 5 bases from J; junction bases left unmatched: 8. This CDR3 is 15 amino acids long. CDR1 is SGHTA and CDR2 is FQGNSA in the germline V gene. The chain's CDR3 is CASSLQTGQGNEQYF. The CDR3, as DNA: TGTGCCAGCAGCTTACAGACCGGACAGGGAAACGAGCAGTACTTC.

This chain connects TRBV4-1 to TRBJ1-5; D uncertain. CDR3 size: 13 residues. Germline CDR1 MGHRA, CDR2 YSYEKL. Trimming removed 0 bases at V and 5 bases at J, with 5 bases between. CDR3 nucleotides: TGCGCCAGCAGCCAAGACGGCGATCAGCCCCAGCATTTT. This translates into CASSQDGDQPQHF.

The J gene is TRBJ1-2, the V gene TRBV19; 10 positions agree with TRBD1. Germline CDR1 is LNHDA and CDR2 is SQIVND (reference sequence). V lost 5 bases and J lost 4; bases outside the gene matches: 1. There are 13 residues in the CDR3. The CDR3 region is CASSRTGGYGYTF. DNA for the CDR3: TGTGCCAGTAGTCGGACAGGGGGCTATGGCTACACCTTC. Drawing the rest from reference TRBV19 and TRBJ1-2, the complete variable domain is DGGITQSPKYLFRKEGQNVTLSCEQNLNHDAMYWYRQDPGQGLRLIYYSQIVNDFQKGDIAEGYSVSREKKESFPLTVTSAQKNPTAFYLCASSRTGGYGYTFGSGTRLTVV.

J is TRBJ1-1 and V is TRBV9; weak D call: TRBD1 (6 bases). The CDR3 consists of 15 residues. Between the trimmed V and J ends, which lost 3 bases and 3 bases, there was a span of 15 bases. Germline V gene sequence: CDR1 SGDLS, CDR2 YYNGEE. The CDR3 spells CASSAGEGVYTEAFF. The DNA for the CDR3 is TGTGCCAGCAGCGCAGGGGAGGGGGTATACACTGAAGCTTTCTTT.

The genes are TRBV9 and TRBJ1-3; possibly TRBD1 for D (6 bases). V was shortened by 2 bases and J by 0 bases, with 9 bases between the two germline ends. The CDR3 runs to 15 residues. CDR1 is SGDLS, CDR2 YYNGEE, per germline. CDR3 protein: CASSVQGISGNTIYF. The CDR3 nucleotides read TGTGCCAGCAGCGTTCAGGGGATCTCTGGAAACACCATATATTTT.

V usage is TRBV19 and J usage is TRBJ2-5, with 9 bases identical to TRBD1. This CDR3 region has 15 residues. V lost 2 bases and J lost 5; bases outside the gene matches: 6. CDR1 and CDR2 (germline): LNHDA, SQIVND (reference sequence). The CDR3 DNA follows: TGTGCCAGTAGTATATCTCGGACAGGGGTCGAGACCCAGTACTTC. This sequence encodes CASSISRTGVETQYF. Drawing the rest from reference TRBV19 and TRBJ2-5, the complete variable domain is DGGITQSPKYLFRKEGQNVTLSCEQNLNHDAMYWYRQDPGQGLRLIYYSQIVNDFQKGDIAEGYSVSREKKESFPLTVTSAQKNPTAFYLCASSISRTGVETQYFGPGTRLLVL.

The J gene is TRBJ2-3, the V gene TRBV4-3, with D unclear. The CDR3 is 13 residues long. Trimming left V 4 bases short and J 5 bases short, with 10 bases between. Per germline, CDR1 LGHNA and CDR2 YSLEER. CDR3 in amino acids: CASSPLLLDTQYF. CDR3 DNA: TGCGCCAGCAGCCCCCTCCTGCTAGATACGCAGTATTTT.

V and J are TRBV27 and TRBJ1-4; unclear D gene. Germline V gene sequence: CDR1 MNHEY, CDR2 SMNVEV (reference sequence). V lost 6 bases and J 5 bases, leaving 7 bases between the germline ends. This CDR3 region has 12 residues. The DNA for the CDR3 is TGTGCCAGCAGCCGGTTGAATGAAAAACTGTTTTTT. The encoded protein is CASSRLNEKLFF.

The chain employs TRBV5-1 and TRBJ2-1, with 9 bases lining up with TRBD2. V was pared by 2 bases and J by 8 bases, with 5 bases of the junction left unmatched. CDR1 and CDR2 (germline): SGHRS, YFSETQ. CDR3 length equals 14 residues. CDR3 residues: CASSFQRGADEQFF. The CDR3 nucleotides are TGCGCCAGCAGCTTCCAGCGGGGGGCGGATGAGCAGTTCTTC.

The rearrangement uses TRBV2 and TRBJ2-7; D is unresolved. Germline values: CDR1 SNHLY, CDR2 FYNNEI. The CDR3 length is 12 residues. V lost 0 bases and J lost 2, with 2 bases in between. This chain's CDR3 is CASSEAPYEQYF. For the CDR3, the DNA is TGTGCCAGCAGTGAAGCACCCTACGAGCAGTACTTC.

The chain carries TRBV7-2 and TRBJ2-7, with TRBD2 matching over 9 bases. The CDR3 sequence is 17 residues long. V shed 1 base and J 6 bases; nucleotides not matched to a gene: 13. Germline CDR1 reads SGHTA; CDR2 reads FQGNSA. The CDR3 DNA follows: TGTGCCAGCAGCTTAGATGTAGTGCGGGGGGGCCAAGGCGAGCAGTACTTC. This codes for CASSLDVVRGGQGEQYF. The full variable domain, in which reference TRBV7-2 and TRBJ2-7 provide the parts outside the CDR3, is GAGVSQSPSNKVTEKGKDVELRCDPISGHTALYWYRQSLGQGLEFLIYFQGNSAPDKSGLPSDRFSAERTGGSVSTLTIQRTQQEDSAVYLCASSLDVVRGGQGEQYFGPGTRLTVT.

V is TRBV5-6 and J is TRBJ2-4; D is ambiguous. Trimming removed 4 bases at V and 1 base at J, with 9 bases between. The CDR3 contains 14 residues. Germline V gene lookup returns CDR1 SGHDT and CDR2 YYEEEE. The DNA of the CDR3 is TGTGCCAGCAGCGTGGGTCGGGCCAAAAACATTCAGTACTTC. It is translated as CASSVGRAKNIQYF.

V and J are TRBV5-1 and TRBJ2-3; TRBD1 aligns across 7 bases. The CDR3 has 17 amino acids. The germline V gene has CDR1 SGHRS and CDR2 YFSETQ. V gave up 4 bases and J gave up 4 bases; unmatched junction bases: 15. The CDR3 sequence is CASSDSTGAVFADTQYF. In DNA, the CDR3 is TGCGCCAGCAGCGACTCAACAGGGGCGGTTTTCGCAGATACGCAGTATTTT.

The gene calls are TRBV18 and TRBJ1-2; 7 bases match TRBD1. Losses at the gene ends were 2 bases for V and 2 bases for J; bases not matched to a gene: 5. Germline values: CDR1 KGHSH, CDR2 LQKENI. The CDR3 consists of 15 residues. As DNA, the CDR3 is TGTGCCAGCTCACCATTGGGACAGAAAAACTATGGCTACACCTTC. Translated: CASSPLGQKNYGYTF.

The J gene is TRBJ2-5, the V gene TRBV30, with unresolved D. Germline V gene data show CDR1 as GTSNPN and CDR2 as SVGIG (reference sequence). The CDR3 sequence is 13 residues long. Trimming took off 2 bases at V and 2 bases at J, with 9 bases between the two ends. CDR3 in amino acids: CAWSSGLQETQYF. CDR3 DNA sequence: TGTGCCTGGAGTTCTGGCCTGCAAGAGACCCAGTACTTC.

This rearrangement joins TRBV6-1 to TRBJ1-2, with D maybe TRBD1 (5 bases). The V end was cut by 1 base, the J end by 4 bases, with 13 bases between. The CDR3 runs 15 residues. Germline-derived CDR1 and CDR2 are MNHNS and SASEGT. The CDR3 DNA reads TGTGCCAGCAGTGAAGGCAGGGAAGTATTCTATGGCTACACCTTC. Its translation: CASSEGREVFYGYTF.

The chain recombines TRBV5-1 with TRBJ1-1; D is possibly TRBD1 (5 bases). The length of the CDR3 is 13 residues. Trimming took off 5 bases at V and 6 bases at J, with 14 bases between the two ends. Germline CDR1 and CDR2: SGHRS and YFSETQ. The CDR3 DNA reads TGCGCCAGCAGTTCGAATAGAGGGGCTGAAGCTTTCTTT. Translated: CASSSNRGAEAFF.

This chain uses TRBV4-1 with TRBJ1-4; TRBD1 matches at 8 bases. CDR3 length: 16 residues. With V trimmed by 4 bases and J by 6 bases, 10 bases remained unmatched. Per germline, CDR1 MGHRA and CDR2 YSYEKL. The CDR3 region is CASSRGQGIDYEKLFF. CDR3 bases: TGCGCCAGCAGCCGCGGACAGGGTATAGACTATGAAAAACTGTTTTTT.

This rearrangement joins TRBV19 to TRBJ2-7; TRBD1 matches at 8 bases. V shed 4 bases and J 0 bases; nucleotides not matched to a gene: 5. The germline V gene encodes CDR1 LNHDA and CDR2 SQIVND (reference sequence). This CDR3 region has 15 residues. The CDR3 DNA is TGTGCCAGTAGTACGGGACAGGCGAACTCCTACGAGCAGTACTTC. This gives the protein CASSTGQANSYEQYF.

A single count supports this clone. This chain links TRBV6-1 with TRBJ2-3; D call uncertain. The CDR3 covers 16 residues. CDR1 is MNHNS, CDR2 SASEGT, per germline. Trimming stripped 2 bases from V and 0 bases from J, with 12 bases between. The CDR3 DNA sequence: TGTGCCAGCAGTGAAAGCCCCAGGCGGAGCACAGATACGCAGTATTTT. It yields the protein CASSESPRRSTDTQYF.